The 15 T cell receptor beta chains listed next were all sequenced from one sample in a study of blood T cell repertoires in COVID-19. Sequencing was performed with immunoSEQ multiplex PCR; in TCRdb, only in-frame clones are kept and a portion is missing. The sample lists some 260,000 clones, approximately 86% occurring once. The sample comprised peripheral blood. These receptors were taken from a man older than 75 with acute or convalescent COVID-19.

The genes are TRBV7-2 and TRBJ1-1, with a possible D match to TRBD1 (5 bases). CDR1 is SGHTA and CDR2 is FQGNSA in the germline V gene. The germline V and J ends were trimmed by 6 bases and 2 bases, with 13 bases remaining between them. The CDR3 is made up of 14 amino acids. As DNA, the CDR3 is TGTGCCAGCAGACGGACGACAGTTAACACTGAAGCTTTCTTT. Its translation is CASRRTTVNTEAFF.

The rearrangement links TRBV7-3 to TRBJ1-6; D may be TRBD1 (5 bases). Germline V lookup: CDR1 SGHTA, CDR2 FQGTGA. The CDR3 totals 15 residues. With 2 bases removed from V and 7 bases from J, the gap between germline ends came to 12 bases. The CDR3 sequence: CASSLLAGPNSPLHF. The CDR3 bases are TGTGCCAGCAGCTTATTGGCAGGGCCAAATTCACCCCTCCACTTT.

The genes are TRBV19 and TRBJ1-2, with 11 bases lining up with TRBD1. Germline V gene lookup returns CDR1 LNHDA and CDR2 SQIVND (reference sequence). The CDR3 sequence is 14 residues long. Losses at the gene ends were 4 bases for V and 8 bases for J; bases not matched to a gene: 6. CDR3 sequence reads: CASSRGQGVGGYTF. The CDR3 bases are TGTGCCAGTAGTAGGGGACAGGGGGTAGGCGGCTACACCTTC.

The chain joins TRBV6-6 to TRBJ1-1; D is possibly TRBD1 (5 bases). With 4 bases removed from V and 3 bases from J, the gap between germline ends came to 15 bases. CDR1 is MNHNY, CDR2 SVGAGI, per germline (reference sequence). The CDR3 runs to 15 residues. In DNA, the CDR3 is TGTGCCAGCAGTTCCACCCCGGGCAGGGACACTGAAGCTTTCTTT. Translation: CASSSTPGRDTEAFF.

This chain uses TRBV2 with TRBJ1-5; 7 bases fit TRBD1. V shed 3 bases and J 3 bases; nucleotides not matched to a gene: 8. This CDR3 contains 16 residues. CDR1 is SNHLY and CDR2 is FYNNEI in the germline V gene. CDR3 in DNA: TGTGCCAGCAGTGATAGAGGGGGCCTAGACAATCAGCCCCAGCATTTT. Protein product: CASSDRGGLDNQPQHF.

This clone was detected only once. The chain combines TRBV6-5 with TRBJ2-2, with TRBD1 as a possible D gene (6 bases). The CDR3 totals 15 residues. The germline CDR1 and CDR2 sequences are MNHEY and SVGAGI. Trimming took off 1 base at V and 4 bases at J, with 10 bases between the two ends. CDR3 region: CASSYYRAVTGELFF. The CDR3 DNA reads TGTGCCAGCAGTTACTACAGGGCGGTCACCGGGGAGCTGTTTTTT.

The V call is TRBV4-1, the J call TRBJ1-1, with unresolved D. The CDR3 length is 13 residues. CDR1 and CDR2 (germline): MGHRA, YSYEKL. Trimming took 1 base from V and 7 from J, leaving 10 bases between them. The CDR3 DNA sequence: TGCGCCAGCAGCCAAGTAGTTGAGGGTGAAGCTTTCTTT. Translated, it gives CASSQVVEGEAFF.

This sequence joins TRBV7-2 and TRBJ1-2; 7 bases align to TRBD1. CDR3 length equals 15 residues. CDR1 and CDR2 from the germline V gene are SGHTA and FQGNSA. The V and J ends lost 0 bases and 4 bases, in that order; junction bases with no gene match: 5. The CDR3 DNA reads as TGTGCCAGCAGCTTAGCGCTAAGACAGGGCTATGGCTACACCTTC. It specifies CASSLALRQGYGYTF.

The V call is TRBV24-1, the J call TRBJ2-1; a possible D gene is TRBD2 (5 bases). The CDR3 sequence is 13 residues long. V shed 1 base and J shed 12 bases, with 12 bases lying between them. Germline CDR1 and CDR2: KGHDR and SFDVKD. CDR3 region: CATSDFTRVGQFF. The CDR3 DNA sequence: TGTGCCACCAGTGATTTCACGAGGGTTGGGCAGTTCTTC.

V is TRBV7-2 and J is TRBJ2-3; 8 positions agree with TRBD1. Germline lookup yields CDR1 SGHTA and CDR2 FQGNSA. Trimming took 5 bases from V and 2 from J; bases not matched to a gene: 9. The CDR3 contains 16 residues. The CDR3 DNA reads TGTGCCAGCAGCCCTGGGACAGGTTTAAACACAGATACGCAGTATTTT. This gives the protein CASSPGTGLNTDTQYF.

The chain couples TRBV29-1 to TRBJ2-7, with 14 nucleotides matching TRBD2. Germline assignment: CDR1 SQVTM and CDR2 ANQGSEA. Trimming at V came to 4 bases and at J to 2 bases, leaving 7 bases not matched to a gene. This CDR3 is 16 amino acids long. CDR3 in amino acids: CSVAGTSGRGTYEQYF. The CDR3 DNA follows: TGCAGCGTTGCCGGGACTAGCGGGAGAGGGACCTACGAGCAGTACTTC.

The chain has TRBV27 and TRBJ2-7; TRBD2 matches 8 bases. J gave up 3 bases and V 5 bases, and 6 bases lay outside the gene matches. Germline loops: CDR1 MNHEY, CDR2 SMNVEV (reference sequence). This CDR3 region has 14 residues. CDR3 amino acids: CASSTTGGNYEQYF. The CDR3 region has the DNA TGTGCCAGCAGTACCACGGGAGGGAACTACGAGCAGTACTTC.

This clone has a single count. The chain uses TRBV5-1 and TRBJ2-5; maybe TRBD1 (6 bases). The CDR3 runs 15 residues. CDR1 and CDR2 from the germline V gene are SGHRS and YFSETQ. Trimming removed 4 bases from V and 5 bases from J, with 18 bases in between. The CDR3 sequence: CASSGRTQGRETQYF. CDR3 nucleotide sequence: TGCGCCAGCAGCGGCCGGACACAGGGTAGGGAGACCCAGTACTTC.

The rearrangement joins TRBV2 to TRBJ1-5, with D possibly TRBD1 on 5 matching bases. Trimming pared 7 bases from V and 0 bases from J, leaving 13 bases between. Per the germline V gene, CDR1 is SNHLY and CDR2 is FYNNEI. CDR3 length equals 15 residues. CDR3 coding DNA: TGTGCCAGCAAGGGGCAGACTTATAGCAATCAGCCCCAGCATTTT. This sequence encodes CASKGQTYSNQPQHF.

The chain links TRBV6-4 to TRBJ1-6; 8 bases align to TRBD1. CDR3 length: 13 amino acids. Germline CDR1 and CDR2: MRHNA and SNTAGT. V dropped 6 bases and J dropped 10; count of bases not matched to a gene: 5. CDR3 amino acids: CASRQTGESPLHF. CDR3 nucleotide sequence: TGTGCCAGCAGACAGACAGGGGAATCACCCCTCCACTTT.